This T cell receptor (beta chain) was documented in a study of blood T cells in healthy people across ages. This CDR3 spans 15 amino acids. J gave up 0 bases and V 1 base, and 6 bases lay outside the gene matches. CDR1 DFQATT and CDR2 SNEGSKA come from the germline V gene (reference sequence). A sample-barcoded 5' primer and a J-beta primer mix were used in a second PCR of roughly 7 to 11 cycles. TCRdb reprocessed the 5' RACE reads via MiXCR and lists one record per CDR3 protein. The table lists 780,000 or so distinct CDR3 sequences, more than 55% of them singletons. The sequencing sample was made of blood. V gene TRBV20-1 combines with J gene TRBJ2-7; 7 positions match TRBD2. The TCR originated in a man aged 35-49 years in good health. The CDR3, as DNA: TGCAGTGCTAGAGGTCGGGGAGGGTTCTCCTACGAGCAGTACTTC. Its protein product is CSARGRGGFSYEQYF.